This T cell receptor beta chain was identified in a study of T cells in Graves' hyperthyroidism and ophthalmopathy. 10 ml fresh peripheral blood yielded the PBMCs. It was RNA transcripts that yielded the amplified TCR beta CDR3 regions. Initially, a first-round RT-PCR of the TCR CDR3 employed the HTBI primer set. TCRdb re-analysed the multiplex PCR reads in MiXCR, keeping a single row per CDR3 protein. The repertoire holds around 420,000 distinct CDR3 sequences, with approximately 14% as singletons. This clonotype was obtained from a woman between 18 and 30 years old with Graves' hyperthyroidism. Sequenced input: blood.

Here the CDR3 reads CASSVVDRPASTYEQYF. The CDR3 coding sequence is TGTGCCAGCAGCGTAGTTGATCGGCCTGCTTCTACCTACGAGCAGTACTTC. J is TRBJ2-7 and V is TRBV9; D call uncertain. Germline CDR1 and CDR2: SGDLS and YYNGEE. V was clipped by 0 bases and J by 2 bases, with 18 bases between them. The CDR3 sequence is 17 residues long. Based on the CDR3 plus reference TRBV9 and TRBJ2-7, the full variable domain is DSGVTQTPKHLITATGQRVTLRCSPRSGDLSVYWYQQSLDQGLQFLIQYYNGEERAKGNILERFSAQQFPDLHSELNLSSLELGDSALYFCASSVVDRPASTYEQYFGPGTRLTVT.